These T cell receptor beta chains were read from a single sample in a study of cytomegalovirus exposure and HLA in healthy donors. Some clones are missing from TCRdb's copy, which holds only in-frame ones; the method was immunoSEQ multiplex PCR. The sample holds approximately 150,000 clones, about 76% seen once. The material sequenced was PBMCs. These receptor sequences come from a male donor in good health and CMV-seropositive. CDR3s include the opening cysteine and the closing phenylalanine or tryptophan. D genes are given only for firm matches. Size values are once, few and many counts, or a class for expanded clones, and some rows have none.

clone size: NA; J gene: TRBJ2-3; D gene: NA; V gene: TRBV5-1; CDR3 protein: CASTPHRAGSTDTQYF; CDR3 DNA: TGCGCCAGCACCCCCCACCGGGCGGGCAGCACAGATACGCAGTATTTT
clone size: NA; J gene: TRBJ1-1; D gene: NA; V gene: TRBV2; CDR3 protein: CASRAGRNTEAFF; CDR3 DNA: TGTGCCAGCAGGGCAGGGCGTAACACTGAAGCTTTCTTT
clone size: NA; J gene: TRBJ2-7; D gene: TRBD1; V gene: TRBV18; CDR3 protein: CASSLDQGVEQYF; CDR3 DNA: TGTGCCAGCTCACTGGACCAGGGGGTCGAGCAGTACTTC
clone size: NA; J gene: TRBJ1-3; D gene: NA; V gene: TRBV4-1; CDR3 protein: CASSQEEGRAGNTIYF; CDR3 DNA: TGCGCCAGCAGCCAAGAGGAGGGAAGGGCTGGAAACACCATATATTTT
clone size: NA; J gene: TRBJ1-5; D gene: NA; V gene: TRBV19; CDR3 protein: CASSIWGGKDQPQHF; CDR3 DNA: TGTGCCAGTAGTATATGGGGGGGCAAAGATCAGCCCCAGCATTTT
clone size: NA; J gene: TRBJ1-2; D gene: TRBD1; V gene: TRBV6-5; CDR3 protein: CASSWTGVVGYGYTF; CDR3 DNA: TGTGCCAGCAGTTGGACAGGGGTGGTGGGCTATGGCTACACCTTC
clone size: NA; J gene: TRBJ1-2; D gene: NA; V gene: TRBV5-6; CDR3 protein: CASSLSGFYGYTF; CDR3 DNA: TGTGCCAGCAGCCTATCAGGATTCTATGGCTACACCTTC
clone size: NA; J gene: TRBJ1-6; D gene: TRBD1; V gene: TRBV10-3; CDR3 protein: CAISDGQGSSPLHF; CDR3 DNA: TGTGCCATCAGTGATGGACAGGGGAGTTCACCCCTCCACTTT
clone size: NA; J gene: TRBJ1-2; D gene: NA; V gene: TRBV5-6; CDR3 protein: CASSFQYGYTF; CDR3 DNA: TGTGCCAGCAGCTTTCAGTATGGCTACACCTTC
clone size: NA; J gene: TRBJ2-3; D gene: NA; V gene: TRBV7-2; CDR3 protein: CASSLGASPGTDTQYF; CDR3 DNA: TGTGCCAGCAGCTTAGGGGCGTCCCCCGGCACAGATACGCAGTATTTT
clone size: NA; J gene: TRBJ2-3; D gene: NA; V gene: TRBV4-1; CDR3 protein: CASSQRLAGEPTQYF; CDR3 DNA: TGCGCCAGCAGCCAACGCCTGGCAGGGGAGCCTACGCAGTATTTT
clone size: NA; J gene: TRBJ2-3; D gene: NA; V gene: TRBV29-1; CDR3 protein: CSVLKGADTQYF; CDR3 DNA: TGCAGCGTTCTTAAAGGGGCAGATACGCAGTATTTT
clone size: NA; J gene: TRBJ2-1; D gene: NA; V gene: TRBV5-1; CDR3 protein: CASSLAGARASTGVSSRNEQFF; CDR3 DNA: TGCGCCAGCAGCTTGGCCGGTGCGAGGGCAAGTACGGGTGTATCGTCCAGGAATGAGCAGTTCTTC
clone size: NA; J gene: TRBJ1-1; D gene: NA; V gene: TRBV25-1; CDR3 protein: CASSVGGWAEEAFF; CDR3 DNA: TGTGCCAGCAGTGTGGGGGGGTGGGCAGAAGAAGCTTTCTTT
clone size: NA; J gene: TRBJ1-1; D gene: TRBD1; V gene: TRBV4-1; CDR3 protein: CASSHRDIRGAFF; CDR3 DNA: TGCGCCAGCAGCCACCGTGACATCAGGGGGGCTTTCTTT
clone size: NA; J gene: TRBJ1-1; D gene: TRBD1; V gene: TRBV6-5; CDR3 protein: CASSLQGGEAFF; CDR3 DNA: TGTGCCAGCAGTCTACAGGGGGGTGAAGCTTTCTTT
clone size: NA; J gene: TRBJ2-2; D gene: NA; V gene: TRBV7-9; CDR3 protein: CASSLNIGVVNTGELFF; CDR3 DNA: TGTGCCAGCAGCTTAAATATCGGGGTTGTGAACACCGGGGAGCTGTTTTTT
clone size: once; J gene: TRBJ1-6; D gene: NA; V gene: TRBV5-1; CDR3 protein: CASSEGRGGNSPLHF; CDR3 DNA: TGCGCCAGCAGCGAAGGACGGGGGGGAAATTCACCCCTCCACTTT
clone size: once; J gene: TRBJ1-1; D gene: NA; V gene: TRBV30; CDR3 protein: CAWSVLRPGPGTEAFF; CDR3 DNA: TGTGCCTGGAGTGTACTTCGTCCAGGGCCAGGGACTGAAGCTTTCTTT
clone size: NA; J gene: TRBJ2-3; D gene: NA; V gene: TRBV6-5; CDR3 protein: CASSRGSTDTQYF; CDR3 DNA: TGTGCCAGCAGTAGAGGTAGCACAGATACGCAGTATTTT
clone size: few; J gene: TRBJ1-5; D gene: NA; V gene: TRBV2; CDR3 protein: CASGRGNQPQHF; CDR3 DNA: TGTGCCAGCGGAAGGGGAAATCAGCCCCAGCATTTT
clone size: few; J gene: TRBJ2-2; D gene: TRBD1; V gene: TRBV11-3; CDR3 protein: CASSLVNRGGELFF; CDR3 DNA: TGTGCCAGCAGCTTAGTAAACAGGGGCGGGGAGCTGTTTTTT
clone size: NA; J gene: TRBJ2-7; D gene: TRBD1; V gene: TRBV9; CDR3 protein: CASSASPGGTQYEQYF; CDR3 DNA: TGTGCCAGCAGTGCCTCTCCAGGGGGCACTCAGTACGAGCAGTACTTC
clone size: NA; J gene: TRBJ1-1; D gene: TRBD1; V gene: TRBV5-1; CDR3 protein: CASSHNRGVMNTEAFF; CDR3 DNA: TGCGCCAGCAGCCACAACAGGGGGGTCATGAACACTGAAGCTTTCTTT
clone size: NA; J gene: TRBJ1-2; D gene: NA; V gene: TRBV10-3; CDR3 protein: CAISAPEVANYGYTF; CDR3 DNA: TGTGCCATCAGTGCGCCAGAGGTCGCTAACTATGGCTACACCTTC
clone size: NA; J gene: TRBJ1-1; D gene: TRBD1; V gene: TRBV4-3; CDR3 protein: CASSRDRGQSTEAFF; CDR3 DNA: TGCGCCAGCAGCCGGGACAGGGGACAGAGCACTGAAGCTTTCTTT
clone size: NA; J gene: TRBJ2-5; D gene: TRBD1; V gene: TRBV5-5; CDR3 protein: CASSSGTGVETQYF; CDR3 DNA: TGTGCCAGCAGCTCCGGGACAGGGGTAGAGACCCAGTACTTC
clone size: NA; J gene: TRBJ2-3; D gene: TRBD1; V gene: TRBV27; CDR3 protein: CASSPYRGHSTDTQYF; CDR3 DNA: TGTGCCAGCAGTCCCTACAGGGGGCATAGCACAGATACGCAGTATTTT
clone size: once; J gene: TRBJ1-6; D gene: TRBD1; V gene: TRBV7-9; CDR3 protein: CASSCPGQGAGPLHF; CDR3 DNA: TGTGCCAGCAGCTGCCCGGGACAGGGGGCTGGACCCCTCCACTTT
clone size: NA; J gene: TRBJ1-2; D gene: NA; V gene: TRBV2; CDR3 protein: CASSPLNGGVRGASNYGYTF; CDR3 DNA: TGTGCCAGCAGTCCGCTGAATGGGGGCGTTAGAGGGGCATCTAACTATGGCTACACCTTC
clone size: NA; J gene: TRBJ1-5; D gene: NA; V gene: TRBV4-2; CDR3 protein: CASSQESPGVNQPQHF; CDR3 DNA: TGTGCCAGCAGCCAAGAAAGTCCAGGGGTCAATCAGCCCCAGCATTTT
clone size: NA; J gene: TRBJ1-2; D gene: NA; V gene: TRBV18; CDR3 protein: CASSPTERAGGYTF; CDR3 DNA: TGTGCCAGCTCACCCACGGAGAGGGCGGGTGGCTACACCTTC
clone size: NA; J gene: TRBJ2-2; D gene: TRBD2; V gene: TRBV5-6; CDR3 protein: CASRTGGPNTGELFF; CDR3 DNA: TGTGCCAGCAGGACGGGGGGGCCGAACACCGGGGAGCTGTTTTTT
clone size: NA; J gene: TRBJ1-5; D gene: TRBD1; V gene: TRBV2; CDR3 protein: CASSASQGGGNQPQHF; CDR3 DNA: TGTGCCAGCAGTGCGTCGCAGGGGGGTGGAAATCAGCCCCAGCATTTT
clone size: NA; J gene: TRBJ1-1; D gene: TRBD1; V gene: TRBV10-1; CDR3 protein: CASSETVRGQAFF; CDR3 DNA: TGCGCCAGCAGCGAAACTGTCAGGGGGCAGGCTTTCTTT
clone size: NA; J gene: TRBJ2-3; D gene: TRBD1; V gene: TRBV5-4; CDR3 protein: CASSSRQGHDTQYF; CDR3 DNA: TGTGCCAGCAGCTCCCGACAGGGCCATGATACGCAGTATTTT